This T cell receptor beta chain was sequenced for a study of T-cell reconstitution after alpha-beta-depleted transplantation in children. Findings and limits, study-wide: Certain patients had high TCRbeta diversity at day 60, and it came from recipient T cells and thymic progenitors that survived. When one year had passed after transplant, most T-cell counts and diversity came from newly produced T cells. Several hundred rapidly expanded clones from non-depleted graft cells reportedly supplied alpha-beta T cells about two months post-transplant.

Unique molecular identifiers were incorporated during preparation of the TCRbeta library. MiXCR, run by TCRdb on the PCR reads, gives a single entry per CDR3 protein. The sample yields 150,000 to 250,000 distinct CDR3 sequences, 5% to 6.5% seen once. This clonotype was picked up many times. Its antigen is not identified. CDR3 size: 15 residues. V was shortened by 0 bases and J by 9 bases, with 15 bases between the two germline ends. Germline V lookup: CDR1 SGHRS, CDR2 YFSETQ. The receptor was derived from a girl in the first two years of life with combined immunodeficiency, due to receive a stem cell transplant. The material was PBMCs, obtained before TCRalphabeta/CD19-depleted stem cell transplant. The chain links TRBV5-1 to TRBJ2-2; D is perhaps TRBD2 (6 bases). CDR3 protein: CASSLGDSPAWELFF. The CDR3 nucleotides are TGCGCCAGCAGCTTGGGGGACTCCCCCGCTTGGGAGCTGTTTTTT.